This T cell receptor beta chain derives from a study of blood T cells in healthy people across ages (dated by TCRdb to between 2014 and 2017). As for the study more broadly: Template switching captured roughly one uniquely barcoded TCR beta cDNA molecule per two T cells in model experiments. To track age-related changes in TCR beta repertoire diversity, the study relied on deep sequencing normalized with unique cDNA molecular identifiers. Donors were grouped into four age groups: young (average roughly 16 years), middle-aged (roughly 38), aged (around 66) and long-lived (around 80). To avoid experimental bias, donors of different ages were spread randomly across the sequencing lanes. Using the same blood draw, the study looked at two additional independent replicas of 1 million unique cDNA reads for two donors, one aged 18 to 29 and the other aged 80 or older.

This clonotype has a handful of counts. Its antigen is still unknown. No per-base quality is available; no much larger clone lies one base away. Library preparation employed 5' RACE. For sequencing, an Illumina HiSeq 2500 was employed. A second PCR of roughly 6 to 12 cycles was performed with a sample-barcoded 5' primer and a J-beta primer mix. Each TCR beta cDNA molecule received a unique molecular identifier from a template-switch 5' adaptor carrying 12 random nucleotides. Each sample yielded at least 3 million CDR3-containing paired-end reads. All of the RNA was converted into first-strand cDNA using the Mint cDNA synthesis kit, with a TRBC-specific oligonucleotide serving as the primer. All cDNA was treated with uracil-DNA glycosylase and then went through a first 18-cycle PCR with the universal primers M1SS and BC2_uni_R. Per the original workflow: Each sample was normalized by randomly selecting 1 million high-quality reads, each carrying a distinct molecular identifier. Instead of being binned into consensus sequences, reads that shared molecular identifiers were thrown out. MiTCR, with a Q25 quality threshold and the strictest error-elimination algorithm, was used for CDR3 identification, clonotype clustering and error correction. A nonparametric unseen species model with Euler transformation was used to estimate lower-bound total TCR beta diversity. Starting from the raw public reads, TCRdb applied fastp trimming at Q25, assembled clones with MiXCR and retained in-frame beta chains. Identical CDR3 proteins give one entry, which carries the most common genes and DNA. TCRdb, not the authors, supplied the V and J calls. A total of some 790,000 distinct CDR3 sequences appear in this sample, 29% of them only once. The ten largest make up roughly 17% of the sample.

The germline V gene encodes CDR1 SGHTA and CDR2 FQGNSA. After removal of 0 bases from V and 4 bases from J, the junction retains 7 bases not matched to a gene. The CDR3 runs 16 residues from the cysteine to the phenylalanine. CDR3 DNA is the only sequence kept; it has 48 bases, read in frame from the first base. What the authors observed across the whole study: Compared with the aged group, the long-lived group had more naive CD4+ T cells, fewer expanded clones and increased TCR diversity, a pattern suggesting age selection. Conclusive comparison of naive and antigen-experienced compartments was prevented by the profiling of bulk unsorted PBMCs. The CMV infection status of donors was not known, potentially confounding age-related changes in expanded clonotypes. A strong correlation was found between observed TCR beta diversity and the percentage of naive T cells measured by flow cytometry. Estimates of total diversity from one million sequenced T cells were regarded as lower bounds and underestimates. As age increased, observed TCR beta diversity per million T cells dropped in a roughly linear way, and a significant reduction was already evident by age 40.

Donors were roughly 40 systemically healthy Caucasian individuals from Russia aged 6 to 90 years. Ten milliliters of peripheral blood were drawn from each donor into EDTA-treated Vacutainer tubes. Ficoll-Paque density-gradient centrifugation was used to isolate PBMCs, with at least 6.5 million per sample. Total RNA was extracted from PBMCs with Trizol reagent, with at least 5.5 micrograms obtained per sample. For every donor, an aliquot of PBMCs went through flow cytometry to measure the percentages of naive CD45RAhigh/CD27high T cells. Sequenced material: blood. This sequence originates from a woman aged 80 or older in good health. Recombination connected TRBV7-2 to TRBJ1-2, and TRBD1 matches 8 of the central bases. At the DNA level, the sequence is TGTGCCAGCAGCTTAGCGCGGGCAGGGGGCTCCTATGGCTACACCTTC. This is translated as CASSLARAGGSYGYTF.